The 21 T cell receptor beta chains reported below all come from one sample, sequenced in a study of T cell clonality in common variable immunodeficiency. Clones were sequenced by immunoSEQ multiplex PCR, and TCRdb holds only the in-frame ones, with some missing. There are 25,000 to 35,000 clones in the sample, none observed a single time. Study observations and caveats: Fewer deletions and N-nucleotide insertions were reportedly seen in common variable immunodeficiency TCR beta sequences.

The antigens these receptors bind are not known. Sequencing used peripheral blood mononuclear cells. These receptor sequences come from a human donor with common variable immunodeficiency.

This clone occurred a few times. The read gets to within 3 residues of the CDR3 end, and the germline J gene fills in the rest. The rearrangement uses TRBV6-2 or TRBV6-3 and TRBJ2-5; 10 bases align to TRBD2. Trimming at V came to 6 bases and at J to 4 bases, leaving 8 bases not matched to a gene. The germline gives CDR1 MNHEY, CDR2 SVGEGT. The CDR3 covers 15 residues. CDR3 DNA, as far as it was read: TGTGCCAGCAGGTTAGCGGGAGGCACTGTAGAGACC. Translating it yields CASRLAGGTVET. From start to end, the CDR3 is CASRLAGGTVETQYF.

This clone was detected ten times or more. The CDR3 end is not reached by the read, which stops 3 residues before it; the germline J gene fills it in. This chain joins TRBV15 and TRBJ1-5; D unclear. Trimming left V 3 bases short and J 0 bases short, with 9 bases between. This CDR3 has 15 residues. CDR1 is LNHNV and CDR2 is YYDKDF in the germline V gene (reference sequence). The CDR3 bases that were read are TGTGCCACCAGCAGGGGCAGATTTAGCAATCAGCCC. The encoded protein is CATSRGRFSNQP. The entire CDR3 protein reads CATSRGRFSNQPQHF.

This clone was counted a few times. The CDR3 end is not reached by the read, which stops 3 residues before it; the germline J gene fills it in. Other nucleotide sequences from this sample produce the same CDR3. The rearrangement joins TRBV19 to TRBJ2-7; D unclear. The CDR3 is 13 residues long. V was trimmed by 1 base and J by 3 bases, leaving 7 bases between them. Germline values: CDR1 LNHDA, CDR2 SQIVND (reference sequence). Partial CDR3 DNA: TGTGCCAGTAGTATAGGGCCGGGCTACGAG. This codes for CASSIGPGYE. The complete CDR3 sequence is CASSIGPGYEQYF.

There are many counts of this clone. The read ends 3 residues early relative to the CDR3; the germline J gene fills the gap. The sample holds other DNA sequences that translate to the same CDR3. This chain joins TRBV5-1 and TRBJ1-3; perhaps TRBD1 as D (6 bases). Trimming cost V 0 bases and J 0 bases, with 10 bases left between them. The germline CDR1 and CDR2 sequences are SGHRS and YFSETQ. This CDR3 region has 16 residues. The DNA read from the CDR3 is TGCGCCAGCAGCTTGGGGTACAGGGCCTCTGGAAACACC. It is translated as CASSLGYRASGNT. The full-length CDR3 reads as CASSLGYRASGNTIYF.

This clone was seen ten or more times. Incomplete CDR3 DNA: TGTGCCAGCAGTGAACAGGGGTACTATGGC. Translated, it gives CASSEQGYYG. The complete CDR3 sequence is CASSEQGYYGYTF. The chain carries TRBV2 and TRBJ1-2; D possibly corresponds to TRBD1 (6 bases). The read finishes 3 residues shy of the CDR3 end, and the germline J gene is used to complete it. The V and J ends lost 2 bases and 3 bases respectively, with 7 bases between them. CDR1 is SNHLY and CDR2 is FYNNEI in the germline V gene. The CDR3 is made up of 13 amino acids.

Comment on this clone: Read sequence stops 3 residues before the CDR3 end, and the germline J gene provides the missing end. The V and J genes are TRBV6-1 and TRBJ1-6; D is unresolved. The ends were cut back, 2 bases at V and 10 bases at J, with 3 bases in the middle. CDR3 length equals 11 residues. The germline gives CDR1 MNHNS, CDR2 SASEGT. This chain's CDR3 is CASSERSPLHF. CDR3 DNA (partial): TGTGCCAGCAGTGAAAGGTCACCC.

This clone showed up just a few times. The CDR3 end is not reached by the read, which stops 3 residues before it; the germline J gene fills it in. The chain employs TRBV2 and TRBJ2-3; D may be TRBD1 (6 bases). This CDR3 comprises 14 residues. Germline V gene lookup returns CDR1 SNHLY and CDR2 FYNNEI. The V end was cut by 3 bases, the J end by 3 bases, with 10 bases between. CDR3 in amino acids: CASSEQGPTDTQYF. The DNA read from the CDR3 is TGTGCCAGCAGTGAGCAGGGGCCGACAGATACG.

The table lists this clone with many counts. The read comes to an end 3 residues before the CDR3 does, leaving the germline J gene to fill in the end. The V and J genes are TRBV20-1 and TRBJ2-2; TRBD1 is a possible D gene (6 bases). Trimming pared 6 bases from V and 2 bases from J, leaving 13 bases between. The CDR3 consists of 14 residues. The germline V gene has CDR1 DFQATT and CDR2 SNEGSKA (reference sequence). Partial CDR3 DNA: TGCAGTGCCCACCCAGGGGCTAACACCGGGGAG. Its protein product is CSAHPGANTGE. The CDR3 reads in full as CSAHPGANTGELFF.

This clone was counted a few times. Coverage ceases 3 residues before the CDR3 finishes, and the germline J gene fills in the end. The chain joins TRBV6-1 to TRBJ2-3; TRBD1 aligns across 8 bases. Germline V CDR1 and CDR2: MNHNS, SASEGT. The CDR3 length is 14 residues. V lost 2 bases and J lost 3; bases outside the gene matches: 1. The sequenced part of the CDR3 DNA is TGTGCCAGCAGTGAACGACAGGGGACAGATACG. As protein: CASSERQGTDT. The whole CDR3 reads CASSERQGTDTQYF.

In this sample, this clone turned up many times. Sequencing ends 3 residues short of the CDR3 end; the germline J gene provides the rest. The rearrangement joins TRBV5-5 to TRBJ2-3, with 10 bases that match TRBD2. Germline V gene data show CDR1 as SGHKS and CDR2 as YYEKEE (reference sequence). J was trimmed by 6 bases and V by 7 bases; bases with no gene match: 8. The CDR3 is 14 residues long. CDR3 residues: CASYPDSGRDTQYF. The sequenced CDR3 bases are TGTGCCAGCTACCCAGATAGCGGGAGGGATACG.

This clone was seen a few times. One end of the junction does not line up with germline, which may come from a read error. The sequenced part of the CDR3 DNA is TGTGCCAGCTCACCACAGGGGGCACTCAATAAGTCACCC. Amino acid sequence: CASSPQGALNKSP. The whole CDR3 is CASSPQGALNKSPLHF. This chain uses TRBV18 with TRBJ1-6, with 7 bases identical to TRBD1. The read is 3 residues too short to cover the CDR3 end, so that end is filled in from the germline J gene. CDR3 length equals 16 residues. CDR1 and CDR2 from the germline V gene are KGHSH and LQKENI.

This clone occurred many times. The CDR3 DNA, read in part, is TGTGCCAGCAGTACACTAGCGGGAGGCTTCACAGATACG. Its protein product is CASSTLAGGFTDT. The whole CDR3 reads CASSTLAGGFTDTQYF. The chain employs TRBV2 and TRBJ2-3; the match to TRBD2 covers 12 bases. Sequencing ends 3 residues short of the CDR3 end; the germline J gene provides the rest. CDR1 and CDR2 from the germline V gene are SNHLY and FYNNEI. The CDR3 has 16 residues. The ends lost 5 bases at V and 2 bases at J; junction bases unmatched: 5. The full variable domain, its missing parts supplied by reference TRBV2 and TRBJ2-3, is EPEVTQTPSHQVTQMGQEVILRCVPISNHLYFYWYRQILGQKVEFLVSFYNNEISEKSEIFDDQFSVERPDGSNFTLKIRSTKLEDSAMYFCASSTLAGGFTDTQYFGPGTRLTVL.

This clone occurred many times. Partial CDR3 DNA: TGTGCCATCAGTACCGCCCTTGTGGCGGGAGACACC. Translated, it gives CAISTALVAGDT. The full CDR3 protein reads CAISTALVAGDTQYF. The chain combines TRBV10-3 with TRBJ2-5; 7 bases are shared with TRBD2. Read sequence stops 3 residues before the CDR3 end, and the germline J gene provides the missing end. From germline, CDR1 is ENHRY and CDR2 SYGVKD. This CDR3 is built from 15 residues.

Of note for this clone: Its ends do not fully match the called genes, so a read error is possible. The CDR3 end lies 3 residues beyond the end of the read and is filled in from the germline J gene. V and J are TRBV7-1 and TRBJ2-1; D may be TRBD2 (6 bases). TRBV7-1 is filed as an ORF, its function uncertain. This CDR3 is built from 20 residues. The CDR3 sequence: CASSSRAGLWGSSSYSEQFF. The CDR3 bases that were read are TGTGCCAGCAGCTCAAGAGCGGGCCTTTGGGGTTCCAGCTCCTACAGTGAG.

This clone was found a few times. The read halts 3 residues ahead of the CDR3 end, with the missing end drawn from the germline J gene. V and J are TRBV7-6 and TRBJ2-3; D gene uncertain. This CDR3 has 16 amino acids. The germline CDR1 and CDR2 sequences are SGHVS and FNYEAQ. Trimming cost V 7 bases and J 4 bases, with 21 bases left between them. CDR3 bases read: TGTGCCAGCACCGAGCGCCCGGAGTTCGGCGCAGATACG. The encoded protein is CASTERPEFGADT. The entire CDR3 protein is CASTERPEFGADTQYF.

This clone came up many times. The sequenced fragment ends 3 residues before the CDR3 boundary, so the rest is inferred from the germline J gene. This chain joins TRBV20-1 and TRBJ2-3, with D possibly being TRBD1 (6 bases). Trimming shortened V by 5 bases and J by 1 base, and 10 bases separated the two germline ends. CDR3 length: 13 residues. Germline CDR1 is DFQATT and CDR2 is SNEGSKA (reference sequence). This CDR3 reads CSAEDRRTDTQYF. CDR3 DNA, as far as it was read: TGCAGTGCTGAGGACAGACGCACAGATACG.

This clone was counted between two and nine times. The read ends 3 residues early relative to the CDR3; the germline J gene fills the gap. The chain employs TRBV5-1 and TRBJ2-1; 8 positions match TRBD2. CDR1 and CDR2 from the germline V gene are SGHRS and YFSETQ. V trimming: 3 bases; J trimming: 6 bases; junction bases outside the gene matches: 5. The CDR3 extends over 14 amino acids. CDR3 bases read: TGCGCCAGCAGCTCCGGGACTAGTCTCAATGAG. Translated, it gives CASSSGTSLNE. The whole CDR3 region reads CASSSGTSLNEQFF.

Many counts were recorded for this clone. The read comes to an end 3 residues before the CDR3 does, leaving the germline J gene to fill in the end. This chain links TRBV20-1 with TRBJ2-2, with 9 bases lining up with TRBD2. The CDR3 loop spans 13 amino acids. Germline V gene sequence: CDR1 DFQATT, CDR2 SNEGSKA (reference sequence). The J segment lost 0 bases and the V segment lost 8 bases, leaving 1 base of the junction unmatched. The CDR3 bases that were read are TGCAGTAGCGGGAGGCCGAACACCGGGGAG. Its protein product is CSSGRPNTGE. In full, the CDR3 reads CSSGRPNTGELFF.

This clone was seen more than once but under ten times. The missing CDR3 end, 3 residues past where the read stops, is filled in from the germline J gene. The chain joins TRBV6-7 to TRBJ2-7, with D possibly matching TRBD2 (6 bases). TRBV6-7 is reported as an ORF; its role is uncertain. This CDR3 has 16 residues. V lost 5 bases, J lost 1 base, and 18 bases lay in between. This CDR3 reads CASSTAGGRQSYEQYF. The covered CDR3 bases are TGTGCCAGCAGTACCGCCGGGGGACGGCAGTCCTACGAG.

This clone appeared many times. With the read ending 3 residues before the CDR3 end, the germline J gene is used to fill in that end. This chain uses TRBV20-1 with TRBJ2-5; TRBD2 aligns across 13 bases. This CDR3 is built from 15 residues. The J segment lost 6 bases and the V segment lost 5 bases, leaving 9 bases of the junction unmatched. Germline V gene data show CDR1 as DFQATT and CDR2 as SNEGSKA (reference sequence). Incomplete CDR3 DNA: TGCAGTGCTCCCTGGACTAGCGGGAGATGGCAGACC. It specifies CSAPWTSGRWQT. The whole CDR3 sequence is CSAPWTSGRWQTQYF.

This clone was seen many times. The read stops 3 residues short of the end of the CDR3; the missing end is completed from the germline J gene. The V gene is TRBV18, the J gene TRBJ2-2, with 7 positions matching TRBD2. CDR1 is KGHSH and CDR2 is LQKENI in the germline V gene. The junction had 3 bases not matched to a gene; V was cut back by 3 bases and J by 2 bases. The CDR3 runs 15 residues. CDR3 amino acids: CASSPLAANTGELFF. CDR3 DNA, as far as it was read: TGTGCCAGCTCACCGCTAGCGGCAAACACCGGGGAG.